The 23 T cell receptor beta chains below all came from one sample that was sequenced in a study of T cells after yellow fever vaccination. Each CDR3 protein gets one entry after TCRdb re-called the 5' RACE reads with MiXCR. The data hold 68,000 or so distinct CDR3 sequences, with approximately 7% observed a single time. Sequenced material: CD8+ T cells sorted from PBMCs, taken 45 days after the first yellow fever vaccination. The receptors here all came from a man between 18 and 29 years old who received the YFV17D yellow fever vaccine.

The chain uses TRBV6-4 and TRBJ2-7; D is uncertain. Trimming took off 5 bases at V and 1 base at J, with 12 bases between the two ends. The CDR3 covers 14 residues. CDR1 is MRHNA, CDR2 SNTAGT, per germline. CDR3 sequence (DNA): TGTGCCAGCAGTCTCGCAGAGAAATCCTACGAGCAGTACTTC. Translated, it gives CASSLAEKSYEQYF.

On this clonotype: Relative to the germline gene, one junction end is altered; a read error may explain this. V and J are TRBV20-1 and TRBJ2-7; 7 nucleotides line up with TRBD2. Looked up from germline, CDR1 is DFQATT and CDR2 is SNEGSKA (reference sequence). The CDR3 has 17 residues. The CDR3 loop is CCARDVRGGTPPYEQYF. CDR3 in DNA: TGCTGTGCTAGAGACGTAAGGGGAGGGACCCCCCCCTACGAGCAGTACTTC.

On this clonotype itself: One base away lies a much larger clone, so this may be a sequencing read error. V usage is TRBV6-5 and J usage is TRBJ2-3; D perhaps matches TRBD2 (5 bases). The CDR3 spans 15 residues. Germline lookup yields CDR1 MNHEY and CDR2 SVGAGI. The CDR3 DNA reads as TGTGCCGGCAGTTACCTACTAGGACGCGGAGATACGCAGTATTTT. It is translated as CAGSYLLGRGDTQYF.

In its sample, this clonotype was seen many times. The V gene is TRBV12-3 or TRBV12-4, the J gene TRBJ1-1; no clear D. CDR3 length equals 12 residues. V shed 7 bases and J shed 4 bases, with 10 bases lying between them. The CDR3: CASIGRGTEAFF. CDR3 nucleotides: TGTGCCAGCATCGGTCGGGGCACTGAAGCTTTCTTT.

The sample holds a few counts of this clonotype. The V call is TRBV7-9, the J call TRBJ2-7, with D maybe TRBD2 (6 bases). The germline V gene has CDR1 SEHNR and CDR2 FQNEAQ (reference sequence). The CDR3 covers 12 residues. The CDR3 here is CASSLAGRDFFV. In DNA, the CDR3 is TGTGCCAGCAGCTTAGCAGGCAGGGACTTCTTCGTC.

This clonotype was observed many times. The chain joins TRBV6-5 to TRBJ2-5, with 12 nucleotides matching TRBD2. The CDR3 has 18 residues. From germline, CDR1 is MNHEY and CDR2 SVGAGI. With 2 bases clipped from V and 2 bases from J, the junction kept 9 bases outside the gene matches. CDR3 bases: TGTGCCAGCAGTTACGGGCTAGCGGGGGGGAATCAGCAAGAGACCCAGTACTTC. It specifies CASSYGLAGGNQQETQYF.

There are many counts of this clonotype. The chain uses TRBV5-5 and TRBJ2-7; maybe TRBD2 (5 bases). In germline, CDR1 is SGHKS, CDR2 YYEKEE (reference sequence). There are 13 residues in the CDR3. The ends were cut back, 4 bases at V and 6 bases at J, with 14 bases in the middle. The CDR3 DNA follows: TGTGCCAGCAGCCTAACACTAGTCAGCGAGCAGTACGTC. Protein sequence: CASSLTLVSEQYV.

The chain joins TRBV5-5 to TRBJ2-5, with 12 positions matching TRBD1. This CDR3 comprises 15 residues. CDR1 is SGHKS, CDR2 YYEKEE, per germline (reference sequence). Trimming at V came to 4 bases and at J to 5 bases, leaving 6 bases not matched to a gene. The CDR3 region is CASSGGQGAGETQYF. In nucleotides, the CDR3 is TGTGCCAGCAGCGGGGGACAGGGGGCTGGGGAGACCCAGTACTTC.

This clonotype has ten or more counts. The chain recombines TRBV3-1 with TRBJ2-5, with D hard to call. Germline V lookup: CDR1 LGHDT, CDR2 YNNKEL (reference sequence). The V and J ends lost 1 base and 2 bases respectively, with 8 bases between them. This CDR3 region has 14 residues. This chain's CDR3 is CASSQASQQETQYF. The CDR3 nucleotides are TGTGCCAGCAGCCAAGCATCGCAGCAAGAGACCCAGTACTTC.

This clonotype has ten or more counts. The V and J genes are TRBV28 and TRBJ2-7, with TRBD1 matching over 8 bases. The germline V gene has CDR1 MDHEN and CDR2 SYDVKM. V was pared by 4 bases and J by 3 bases, with 11 bases of the junction left unmatched. This CDR3 contains 16 residues. In nucleotides, the CDR3 is TGTGCCAGCAGTTCACCTCGGGACAGGACCAACTACGAGCAGTACGTC. Residues: CASSSPRDRTNYEQYV.

This clonotype was detected many times. The chain links TRBV6-5 to TRBJ2-1; either TRBD1 or TRBD2 may fit D (6 bases each). Germline CDR1 MNHEY, CDR2 SVGAGI. This CDR3 has 16 residues. Trimming shortened V by 0 bases and J by 4 bases, and 13 bases separated the two germline ends. The DNA of the CDR3 is TGTGCCAGCAGTTACTCGCCGGGGGCCACATACAATGAGCAGTTCTTC. This encodes CASSYSPGATYNEQFF.

J is TRBJ2-7 and V is TRBV6-6; 7 nucleotides match TRBD1. V shed 6 bases, J shed 3 bases, and the junction held 5 bases outside the gene matches. Germline lookup yields CDR1 MNHNY and CDR2 SVGAGI (reference sequence). This CDR3 region has 13 residues. Written as DNA, the CDR3 is TGTGCCAGCAGCATTGGACAGGACTACGAGCAGTACGTC. This gives the protein CASSIGQDYEQYV.

In its sample, this clonotype was seen a few times. This chain joins TRBV20-1 and TRBJ2-5; a weak D match, TRBD2 (5 bases). In germline, CDR1 is DFQATT, CDR2 SNEGSKA (reference sequence). Deletions cut 0 bases from V and 3 bases from J, with 17 bases between. The CDR3 length is 16 residues. The CDR3 region is CSARDRQLLVEETQYF. CDR3 sequence (DNA): TGCAGTGCTAGAGACCGGCAGTTACTAGTGGAAGAGACCCAGTACTTC.

This clonotype was counted at least ten times. This chain uses TRBV12-3 or TRBV12-4 with TRBJ2-3; 8 bases are shared with TRBD1. The V gene end was trimmed by 6 bases and the J gene end by 0 bases; junction bases not matched to a gene: 5. This CDR3 is 15 amino acids long. The CDR3, as DNA: TGTGCCAGCAGCCCCGGACAGGGTAGCACAGATACGCAGTATTTT. Translated: CASSPGQGSTDTQYF.

This clonotype was detected many times. At one boundary the junction diverges from the germline segment, which might be a read error. The V and J genes are TRBV27 and TRBJ2-3; possibly TRBD1 for D (5 bases). Germline CDR1 is MNHEY and CDR2 is SMNVEV (reference sequence). The CDR3 extends over 13 amino acids. The CDR3 DNA follows: TGTGCCAGCAGTCTATCAGGGTGGTCGACGCAGTATTTT. As protein: CASSLSGWSTQYF.

There are a few counts of this clonotype. This sequence joins TRBV6-2 or TRBV6-3 and TRBJ2-6, with 8 bases lining up with TRBD1. This CDR3 region has 17 residues. Germline-derived CDR1 and CDR2 are MNHEY and SVGEGT. J lost 2 bases, V lost 4 bases, and 7 bases had no gene match. As DNA, the CDR3 is TGTGCCAGCAGTTCCCGGACAGGGTTCACTGGGGCCAACGTCCTGACTTTC. Translated, it gives CASSSRTGFTGANVLTF.

The chain employs TRBV2 and TRBJ2-7; tentatively, D is TRBD1 (6 bases). The V end was cut by 8 bases, the J end by 1 base, with 18 bases between. This CDR3 is 15 amino acids long. Germline values: CDR1 SNHLY, CDR2 FYNNEI. The CDR3 loop reads CASHFRTAISYEQYF. Written as DNA, the CDR3 is TGTGCCAGCCATTTTCGGACAGCGATATCCTACGAGCAGTACTTC. Full variable domain (outside the CDR3, taken from reference TRBV2 and TRBJ2-7): EPEVTQTPSHQVTQMGQEVILRCVPISNHLYFYWYRQILGQKVEFLVSFYNNEISEKSEIFDDQFSVERPDGSNFTLKIRSTKLEDSAMYFCASHFRTAISYEQYFGPGTRLTVT.

The CDR3 DNA sequence: TGCAGCGTTGAAGCTGCAGGGGGATTCAACGAGCAGTACTTC. The encoded protein is CSVEAAGGFNEQYF. The chain employs TRBV29-1 and TRBJ2-7; TRBD1 aligns across 7 bases. V trimming: 1 base; J trimming: 5 bases; junction bases outside the gene matches: 8. This CDR3 region has 14 residues. Germline V lookup: CDR1 SQVTM, CDR2 ANQGSEA.

There are a few counts of this clonotype. V gene TRBV7-3 combines with J gene TRBJ2-2; 12 nucleotides align to TRBD2. The CDR3 length is 17 residues. Losses at the gene ends were 3 bases for V and 2 bases for J; bases not matched to a gene: 4. CDR1 and CDR2 (germline): SGHTA, FQGTGA. CDR3 sequence reads: CASSFGLAGSNTGELFF. In DNA, the CDR3 is TGTGCCAGCAGCTTTGGACTAGCGGGGTCAAACACCGGGGAGCTGTTTTTT.

This clonotype was observed many times. CDR3 sequence reads: CATSDSGTPGEQYF. The CDR3 DNA reads as TGTGCCACCAGTGACTCCGGGACTCCGGGGGAGCAGTACTTC. This rearrangement joins TRBV24-1 to TRBJ2-7, with D perhaps matching TRBD2 (6 bases). Trimming left V 4 bases short and J 7 bases short, with 16 bases between. Per the germline V gene, CDR1 is KGHDR and CDR2 is SFDVKD. CDR3 length: 14 residues.

V usage is TRBV23-1 and J usage is TRBJ2-1; D is possibly TRBD2 (5 bases). TRBV23-1 is identified as an open reading frame with a role that is uncertain. V was cut by 10 bases and J by 5 bases, with 15 bases left in between. This CDR3 is 13 amino acids long. DNA of the CDR3: TGCGCCACCTGTCAGCGGATCCACAATGAGCAGTTCTTC. Its protein is CATCQRIHNEQFF.

This clonotype appeared many times. The V and J genes are TRBV7-6 and TRBJ2-7; the D gene is possibly TRBD1 (5 bases). The CDR3 extends over 12 amino acids. V lost 5 bases, J lost 6 bases, and 11 bases lay in between. CDR1 is SGHVS, CDR2 FNYEAQ, per germline. Here the CDR3 DNA reads TGTGCCAGCAGCCCCCAGACAGCCGAGCAGTACTTC. Protein product: CASSPQTAEQYF.

In its sample, this clonotype was seen many times. The V and J genes are TRBV25-1 and TRBJ2-1; D is possibly TRBD1 (6 bases). Germline CDR1 is MGHDK and CDR2 is SYGVNS. The CDR3 spans 15 residues. Trimming removed 5 bases at V and 0 bases at J, with 11 bases between. The CDR3 region has the DNA TGTGCCAGCAGTTTACAGGGAAACTCCTACAATGAGCAGTTCTTC. It encodes CASSLQGNSYNEQFF.